This passage covers 28 T cell receptor beta chains from one sample sequenced in a study of response to subunit inactivated influenza vaccine. TCRdb fed the RT-PCR reads into MiXCR, producing one record per CDR3 protein. Seen here are roughly 460,000 distinct CDR3 sequences, about a tenth observed once, and the top ten hold 12%. Sequences were derived from PBMCs from blood, sampled about 40 days after vaccination. All receptors derive from a man in his forties or fifties who received an inactivated influenza vaccine.

This clonotype was observed many times. The gene calls are TRBV5-1 and TRBJ2-1; 8 bases match TRBD2. Germline CDR1 reads SGHRS; CDR2 reads YFSETQ. The CDR3 consists of 16 residues. The ends lost 4 bases at V and 4 bases at J; junction bases unmatched: 10. The DNA of the CDR3 is TGCGCCAGCAGCCTGGAGCTGGGCGGGGGGTACAATGAGCAGTTCTTC. Its translation: CASSLELGGGYNEQFF.

The rearrangement links TRBV6-1 to TRBJ1-1; 7 positions agree with TRBD1. Germline trimming cut 7 bases from V and 0 bases from J; bases unmatched to any gene: 5. The CDR3 has 14 amino acids. Germline V gene sequence: CDR1 MNHNS, CDR2 SASEGT. The CDR3 spells CASTRGQMNTEAFF. In DNA, the CDR3 is TGTGCCAGCACTAGGGGACAGATGAACACTGAAGCTTTCTTT.

The chain links TRBV15 to TRBJ2-5; the D is unclear. In germline, CDR1 is LNHNV, CDR2 YYDKDF (reference sequence). V lost 4 bases and J 4 bases, leaving 13 bases between the germline ends. The CDR3 is 14 residues long. CDR3 coding DNA: TGTGCCACCAGCAAGGACGGGCTAGGAGAGACCCAGTACTTC. Translation gives CATSKDGLGETQYF.

The rearrangement joins TRBV9 to TRBJ2-5, with D possibly being TRBD1 (6 bases). Germline V gives CDR1 SGDLS, CDR2 YYNGEE. Trimming pared 0 bases from V and 5 bases from J, leaving 11 bases between. The CDR3 is made up of 14 amino acids. CDR3 nucleotide sequence: TGTGCCAGCAGCGTAGACAGGGCCACCGAGACCCAGTACTTC. The encoded protein is CASSVDRATETQYF.

As regards this clonotype: A much larger clone differs from this one at a single base, so this may be a read error. The V gene is TRBV5-1, the J gene TRBJ1-2; 8 nucleotides align to TRBD1. Trimming removed 1 base from V and 2 bases from J; junction bases left unmatched: 1. This CDR3 contains 14 residues. Germline values: CDR1 SGHRS, CDR2 YFSETQ. CDR3 sequence (DNA): TGCGCCAGCAGCTTGAGGGACAGGAACTATGGCTACACCTTC. Amino acids: CASSLRDRNYGYTF.

This clonotype was observed at least ten times. The chain combines TRBV5-6 with TRBJ1-2, with a tentative D call TRBD1 (6 bases). Trimming pared 1 base from V and 5 bases from J, leaving 15 bases between. The CDR3 totals 15 residues. Germline assignment: CDR1 SGHDT and CDR2 YYEEEE. CDR3 coding DNA: TGTGCCAGCAGCTTGCCGGGGGGCGAAAAGTATGGCTACACCTTC. Translating gives CASSLPGGEKYGYTF.

This clonotype was seen ten or more times. The rearrangement links TRBV7-2 to TRBJ2-6; 11 bases are shared with TRBD2. The length of the CDR3 is 17 residues. Trimming cost V 5 bases and J 1 base; bases outside gene matches: 4. Germline V gives CDR1 SGHTA, CDR2 FQGNSA. The CDR3 sequence: CASSLGLADSGANVLTF. CDR3 in DNA: TGTGCCAGCAGCCTGGGACTAGCGGATTCTGGGGCCAACGTCCTGACTTTC.

A few counts support this clonotype. The V call is TRBV3-1, the J call TRBJ2-5; the D gene could be TRBD1 or TRBD2 (5 bases each). The CDR3 spans 18 residues. CDR1 is LGHDT and CDR2 is YNNKEL in the germline V gene (reference sequence). V gave up 4 bases and J gave up 3 bases, with 24 bases separating them. In DNA, the CDR3 is TGTGCCAGCAGCCGTCCACTAGGCGGACTCGGGGCCAAAGAGACCCAGTACTTC. Amino acids: CASSRPLGGLGAKETQYF.

The sample holds a few counts of this clonotype. The rearrangement joins TRBV2 to TRBJ2-5; maybe TRBD2 (5 bases). Trimming took 6 bases from V and 5 from J, leaving 16 bases between them. The CDR3 spans 14 residues. CDR1 and CDR2 from the germline V gene are SNHLY and FYNNEI. The CDR3 DNA is TGTGCCAGCAGGCCCCCGGGATGGCGGGAGACCCAGTACTTC. Its translation: CASRPPGWRETQYF.

This clonotype has only a few counts. The chain links TRBV12-3 or TRBV12-4 to TRBJ1-1, with no clear D. The CDR3 contains 14 residues. V was clipped by 5 bases and J by 0 bases, with 10 bases between them. The CDR3: CASSPRPVNTEAFF. DNA for the CDR3: TGTGCCAGCAGTCCCAGACCGGTGAACACTGAAGCTTTCTTT.

This clonotype showed up many times. V is TRBV7-2 and J is TRBJ2-5; no reliable D call. There are 13 residues in the CDR3. V lost 0 bases, J lost 5 bases, and 7 bases lay in between. Germline V gene sequence: CDR1 SGHTA, CDR2 FQGNSA. In DNA form, the CDR3 reads TGTGCCAGCAGCTTAGCGCTATGGGAGACCCAGTACTTC. Residues: CASSLALWETQYF.

The sample holds many counts of this clonotype. J is TRBJ2-1 and V is TRBV6-1, with D tentatively TRBD2 (6 bases). The CDR3 is made up of 15 amino acids. The V and J ends lost 6 bases and 6 bases respectively, with 18 bases between them. Germline CDR1 reads MNHNS; CDR2 reads SASEGT. The CDR3 region has the DNA TGTGCCAGCAGAACCCGGGGACTGTTCACCAATGAGCAGTTCTTC. It encodes CASRTRGLFTNEQFF.

The chain combines TRBV7-9 with TRBJ2-1, with TRBD2 as a possible D gene (5 bases). CDR1 and CDR2 from the germline V gene are SEHNR and FQNEAQ (reference sequence). The CDR3 spans 14 residues. V gave up 5 bases and J gave up 3 bases, with 11 bases separating them. The CDR3 bases are TGTGCCAGCAGCGGCCTAGCTTTCTACAATGAGCAGTTCTTC. This codes for CASSGLAFYNEQFF.

V usage is TRBV7-8 and J usage is TRBJ1-1; D is uncertain. Trimming took off 1 base at V and 1 base at J, with 7 bases between the two ends. CDR1 and CDR2 from the germline V gene are SGHVS and FQNEAQ. The CDR3 covers 14 residues. The CDR3 sequence: CASSLETGNTEAFF. In DNA, the CDR3 is TGTGCCAGCAGCTTAGAGACGGGGAACACTGAAGCTTTCTTT.

This clonotype was seen ten or more times. The rearrangement uses TRBV11-2 and TRBJ2-1, with TRBD2 identical over 8 bases. With V trimmed by 2 bases and J by 8 bases, 8 bases remained unmatched. Germline CDR1 SGHAT, CDR2 FQNNGV. CDR3 length: 15 residues. The CDR3 region has the DNA TGTGCCAGCAGCTTAATTAGCGGGAACATCCATGAGCAGTTCTTC. It codes for CASSLISGNIHEQFF.

This chain joins TRBV7-2 and TRBJ2-7, with 9 bases matching TRBD1. Trimming removed 4 bases from V and 6 bases from J; junction bases left unmatched: 10. Germline loops: CDR1 SGHTA, CDR2 FQGNSA. The CDR3 sequence is 15 residues long. Here the CDR3 DNA reads TGTGCCAGCAGCTCAACCGGGACAGGGTTGGGCGAGCAGTACTTC. Its protein is CASSSTGTGLGEQYF.

The rearrangement joins TRBV4-3 to TRBJ1-1; D unresolved. This CDR3 is 15 amino acids long. Germline CDR1 LGHNA, CDR2 YSLEER. With 0 bases removed from V and 0 bases from J, the gap between germline ends came to 8 bases. This chain's CDR3 is CASSQDPGLNTEAFF. Here the CDR3 DNA reads TGCGCCAGCAGCCAAGATCCGGGATTGAACACTGAAGCTTTCTTT.

The gene calls are TRBV6-1 and TRBJ1-5, with 9 bases that match TRBD1. The CDR3 totals 15 residues. The J segment lost 3 bases and the V segment lost 5 bases, leaving 5 bases of the junction unmatched. Per germline, CDR1 MNHNS and CDR2 SASEGT. The chain's CDR3 is CASSRTGVNNQPQHF. Here the CDR3 DNA reads TGTGCCAGCAGTCGGACAGGGGTTAACAATCAGCCCCAGCATTTT.

This clonotype was detected a few times. This chain joins TRBV7-6 and TRBJ2-1; 10 bases line up with TRBD2. V gave up 1 base and J gave up 2 bases; unmatched junction bases: 5. Germline assignment: CDR1 SGHVS and CDR2 FNYEAQ. This CDR3 contains 17 residues. CDR3 region: CASSLGFTSGTYNEQFF. The CDR3 nucleotides read TGTGCCAGCAGCTTAGGTTTCACTAGCGGGACCTACAATGAGCAGTTCTTC.

This clonotype has more than one count but fewer than ten. V is TRBV20-1 and J is TRBJ1-4; D is ambiguous. The V end lost 0 bases, the J end lost 2 bases, and 4 bases lay between the germline ends. Germline lookup yields CDR1 DFQATT and CDR2 SNEGSKA (reference sequence). The CDR3 contains 13 residues. The CDR3 sequence: CSAREGTNEKLFF. CDR3 nucleotides: TGCAGTGCTAGAGAGGGGACTAATGAAAAACTGTTTTTT.

In this sample, this clonotype turned up many times. The V call is TRBV20-1, the J call TRBJ2-7, with TRBD2 matching over 11 bases. Germline CDR1 and CDR2: DFQATT and SNEGSKA (reference sequence). The CDR3 has 15 amino acids. With V trimmed by 6 bases and J by 5 bases, 12 bases remained unmatched. This chain's CDR3 is CSAKAPTSGKNEQYF. The CDR3, as DNA: TGCAGTGCAAAAGCCCCGACTAGCGGGAAGAACGAGCAGTACTTC.

This clonotype was counted at least ten times. The chain is built from TRBV4-3 and TRBJ2-3, with a weak D call TRBD2 (6 bases). Trimming cost V 1 base and J 0 bases, with 11 bases left between them. There are 16 residues in the CDR3. Looked up from germline, CDR1 is LGHNA and CDR2 is YSLEER. The CDR3 coding sequence is TGCGCCAGCAGCCAAGTAGCGGCCCTGAGCACAGATACGCAGTATTTT. Its translation: CASSQVAALSTDTQYF.

This sequence joins TRBV5-1 and TRBJ2-5, with 7 bases lining up with TRBD1. V trimming: 0 bases; J trimming: 4 bases; junction bases outside the gene matches: 3. The length of the CDR3 is 14 residues. Germline CDR1 reads SGHRS; CDR2 reads YFSETQ. The CDR3 DNA is TGCGCCAGCAGCTTGGACAGGGGAACAGAGACCCAGTACTTC. Translating gives CASSLDRGTETQYF.

This clonotype was found a few times. The rearrangement joins TRBV12-3 or TRBV12-4 to TRBJ2-7; possibly TRBD2 for D (7 bases). There are 15 residues in the CDR3. V lost 3 bases to trimming and J lost 3 bases, with 15 bases between them. This chain's CDR3 is CASSLLGGVNYEQYF. The CDR3 bases are TGTGCCAGCAGTTTGCTAGGGGGGGTGAACTACGAGCAGTACTTC.

Here the CDR3 reads CAWTSGNTGELFF. The CDR3 region has the DNA TGTGCCTGGACTAGCGGGAACACCGGGGAGCTGTTTTTT. The gene calls are TRBV30 and TRBJ2-2, with TRBD2 matching over 7 bases. V shed 4 bases and J 1 base; nucleotides not matched to a gene: 0. The CDR3 totals 13 residues. The V gene's germline CDR1 is GTSNPN and CDR2 SVGIG (reference sequence).

This clonotype was detected many times. The rearrangement links TRBV15 to TRBJ2-2; 8 nucleotides agree with TRBD1. This CDR3 is 14 amino acids long. V trimming: 3 bases; J trimming: 5 bases; junction bases outside the gene matches: 2. Per germline, CDR1 LNHNV and CDR2 YYDKDF (reference sequence). DNA for the CDR3: TGTGCCACCAGCAGGGACAGGGTAACCGGGGAGCTGTTTTTT. Protein product: CATSRDRVTGELFF.

V and J are TRBV10-3 and TRBJ1-4; a possible D gene is TRBD1 (5 bases). V gave up 4 bases and J gave up 6 bases, with 12 bases separating them. The CDR3 spans 14 residues. Germline CDR1 reads ENHRY; CDR2 reads SYGVKD. CDR3 nucleotides: TGTGCCATCAGTGGACAGCCGGGAGATGAAAAACTGTTTTTT. It codes for CAISGQPGDEKLFF.

The V call is TRBV7-2, the J call TRBJ1-6; 8 nucleotides align to TRBD1. V dropped 4 bases and J dropped 8; count of bases not matched to a gene: 10. Germline assignment: CDR1 SGHTA and CDR2 FQGNSA. The CDR3 sequence is 16 residues long. CDR3 in DNA: TGTGCCAGCAGCTCGCCCGGACAGGGCGGTGATTCACCCCTCCACTTT. Amino acids: CASSSPGQGGDSPLHF.